Below, 14 T cell receptor beta chains from the same sample are listed, as sequenced in a study of blood T cell repertoires in COVID-19. TCRdb's copy holds only in-frame clones and misses some; the assay was immunoSEQ multiplex PCR. Found here are approximately 280,000 clones, approximately 84% of them singletons; the top ten hold roughly 1.5%. Material for sequencing was peripheral blood. The receptors shown here come from a human donor with COVID-19, enrolled during active disease. The donor label of this sample is uncertain.

This clone was found once. The rearrangement links TRBV29-1 to TRBJ2-7, with TRBD2 matching 9 bases. The trim removed 6 bases at V and 5 bases at J, leaving 5 bases unmatched. The germline V gene encodes CDR1 SQVTM and CDR2 ANQGSEA. The length of the CDR3 is 12 residues. CDR3 nucleotides: TGCAGCGTCAGGACTAGCGCCCACGAGCAGTACTTC. The encoded protein is CSVRTSAHEQYF.

The CDR3 is CAWRAPGETQYF. The CDR3 DNA follows: TGTGCCTGGAGGGCGCCCGGGGAGACCCAGTACTTC. The genes are TRBV30 and TRBJ2-5; no firm D call. Per germline, CDR1 GTSNPN and CDR2 SVGIG (reference sequence). The CDR3 is 12 amino acids. V was cut by 3 bases and J by 5 bases, with 10 bases left in between.

The CDR3 DNA sequence: TGTGCCAGCAGTGTCTTCGACGGGAGGGCGGATACGCAGTATTTT. It specifies CASSVFDGRADTQYF. This rearrangement joins TRBV2 to TRBJ2-3; 8 nucleotides agree with TRBD2. Trimming at V came to 4 bases and at J to 6 bases, leaving 9 bases not matched to a gene. The germline V gene has CDR1 SNHLY and CDR2 FYNNEI. The length of the CDR3 is 15 residues.

The chain recombines TRBV5-6 with TRBJ2-5, with 7 bases matching TRBD2. Germline CDR1 and CDR2: SGHDT and YYEEEE. Trimming cost V 3 bases and J 9 bases; bases outside gene matches: 11. This CDR3 is 14 amino acids long. The CDR3 DNA reads as TGTGCCAGCAGCTCTCCTAGCGGAGCCGGGGCCCAGTACTTC. Translated: CASSSPSGAGAQYF.

The table lists this clone with a few counts. The CDR3 DNA sequence: TGTGCCAGCAGCTTAAAGGGCGGAGGGACCCCTGAGCAGTTCTTC. Translation: CASSLKGGGTPEQFF. The chain has TRBV7-2 and TRBJ2-1; TRBD2 might be the D (6 bases). The germline V and J ends were trimmed by 2 bases and 9 bases, with 17 bases remaining between them. CDR1 is SGHTA and CDR2 is FQGNSA in the germline V gene. This CDR3 comprises 15 residues.

The V call is TRBV20-1, the J call TRBJ1-1; D is undetermined. V was cut by 5 bases and J by 7 bases, with 11 bases left in between. The CDR3 is 11 residues long. Germline lookup yields CDR1 DFQATT and CDR2 SNEGSKA (reference sequence). The DNA of the CDR3 is TGCAGTGCTCCCCCCGCAGGTGAAGCTTTCTTT. Protein product: CSAPPAGEAFF.

The genes are TRBV5-6 and TRBJ2-7; tentatively, D is TRBD2 (6 bases). V lost 7 bases, J lost 3 bases, and 11 bases lay in between. Per the germline V gene, CDR1 is SGHDT and CDR2 is YYEEEE. This CDR3 has 12 residues. In DNA form, the CDR3 reads TGTGCCAGCCTGGGAGGAAACTACGAGCAGTACTTC. Amino acid sequence: CASLGGNYEQYF.

This CDR3 is CASSYGASGIYEQFF. The CDR3 DNA reads TGTGCCAGCAGTTACGGAGCTAGCGGGATATATGAGCAGTTCTTC. V gene TRBV6-5 combines with J gene TRBJ2-1; 9 bases are a match to TRBD2. After removal of 2 bases from V and 8 bases from J, the junction contained 7 bases not matched to a gene. In germline, CDR1 is MNHEY, CDR2 SVGAGI. This CDR3 is 15 amino acids long.

The V call is TRBV2, the J call TRBJ1-3; 12 bases line up with TRBD1. The CDR3 extends over 18 amino acids. Unmatched junction bases numbered 6, after V lost 3 bases and J lost 0 bases. CDR1 is SNHLY and CDR2 is FYNNEI in the germline V gene. The CDR3 nucleotides read TGTGCCAGCAGTGACTCCGGGACAGGGGGCCTCTCTGGAAACACCATATATTTT. This sequence encodes CASSDSGTGGLSGNTIYF.

This clone has just a few counts. The chain links TRBV3-1 (or the pseudogene TRBV3-2) to TRBJ2-5, with 7 positions matching TRBD2. This CDR3 contains 14 residues. V shed 0 bases and J 8 bases; nucleotides not matched to a gene: 6. The V gene's germline CDR1 is LGHDT and CDR2 YNNKEL (reference sequence). Written as DNA, the CDR3 is TGTGCCAGCAGCCAAGAAGGGAGGGGACGAACCCAGTACTTC. Its protein is CASSQEGRGRTQYF.

V usage is TRBV5-1 and J usage is TRBJ1-1, with D unclear. V lost 0 bases, J lost 2 bases, and 14 bases lay in between. CDR1 and CDR2 from the germline V gene are SGHRS and YFSETQ. The CDR3 spans 16 residues. The CDR3 DNA is TGCGCCAGCAGCTTGGAAGCTGCCAGGCCAAACACTGAAGCTTTCTTT. It translates to CASSLEAARPNTEAFF.

This clone was seen only a few times. This chain links TRBV7-9 with TRBJ2-7, with 7 bases identical to TRBD2. The CDR3 is made up of 12 amino acids. With V trimmed by 5 bases and J by 7 bases, 5 bases remained unmatched. Germline V CDR1 and CDR2: SEHNR, FQNEAQ (reference sequence). DNA for the CDR3: TGTGCCAGCAGCCGGGAGGTCGGGGAGCAGTACTTC. Translated, it gives CASSREVGEQYF.

As to this clone: This sample also contains other DNA sequences that code for the same CDR3. The gene calls are TRBV5-1 and TRBJ2-2; unclear D gene. This CDR3 spans 14 amino acids. Per the germline V gene, CDR1 is SGHRS and CDR2 is YFSETQ. V lost 4 bases, J lost 2 bases, and 9 bases lay in between. CDR3 loop: CASSRGENTGELFF. For the CDR3, the DNA is TGCGCCAGCAGCCGCGGCGAAAACACCGGGGAGCTGTTTTTT.

The V call is TRBV28, the J call TRBJ2-3; 8 positions agree with TRBD1. Trimming removed 5 bases from V and 4 bases from J; junction bases left unmatched: 11. The CDR3 runs to 16 residues. Germline values: CDR1 MDHEN, CDR2 SYDVKM. The CDR3 region has the DNA TGTGCCAGCAGTCGGATCAGGGGGCCCGGGGCAGATACGCAGTATTTT. Encoded protein: CASSRIRGPGADTQYF. Supplemented by reference TRBV28 and TRBJ2-3, the full variable domain reads DVKVTQSSRYLVKRTGEKVFLECVQDMDHENMFWYRQDPGLGLRLIYFSYDVKMKEKGDIPEGYSVSREKKERFSLILESASTNQTSMYLCASSRIRGPGADTQYFGPGTRLTVL.